This T cell receptor beta chain was retrieved from a study of T cell responses to AZD1222 COVID-19 vaccine. Notes on the study in general: Targets within unmutated variant regions were reportedly found for nearly half of spike-specific TCRs.

Per germline, CDR1 SEHNR and CDR2 FQNEAQ (reference sequence). V was trimmed by 5 bases and J by 0 bases, leaving 12 bases between them. This CDR3 has 15 amino acids. The repertoire was sequenced with immunoSEQ multiplex PCR; TCRdb's copy has only in-frame clones and lacks some. Here the sample spans about 89,000 clones, around 83% being singletons. Comment on this clone: What it binds is unknown.

The sequences come from peripheral blood, collected 28 days after the second AZD1222 dose. The gene calls are TRBV7-9 and TRBJ2-3, with D maybe TRBD2 (5 bases). The source of this sequence is an adult who received the AZD1222 COVID-19 vaccine. For the CDR3, the DNA is TGTGCCAGCAGCCCAAAAGGGAGTAGCACAGATACGCAGTATTTT. The encoded protein is CASSPKGSSTDTQYF.